This TCR beta chain is from a study of PD-1 blockade in classical Hodgkin lymphoma. This clone was seen at least ten times. Its antigen is undetermined. Time point described: cycle 4 day 1 (C4D1), after 5 to 7 weeks of nivolumab. Relapse was seen in all patients after autologous stem cell transplantation, and brentuximab vedotin exposure was variable. Germline V gene data show CDR1 as MDHEN and CDR2 as SYDVKM. V lost 2 bases, J lost 4 bases, and 17 bases stayed unmatched. The CDR3 is 20 residues long. Here immunoSEQ multiplex PCR was the method, and the copy in TCRdb shows in-frame clones only, minus some. The sample consists of roughly 100,000 clones, about three quarters of them appearing once. Overall study findings and caveats: A reduction in baseline TCR diversity was reportedly seen in newly diagnosed patients relative to healthy donors.

This specimen consisted of peripheral blood mononuclear cells (PBMCs), obtained before the fourth cycle of nivolumab. This sequence joins TRBV28 and TRBJ2-1; 10 positions agree with TRBD2. This TCR was recovered from a human donor with classical Hodgkin lymphoma. The CDR3 DNA follows: TGTGCCAGCAGTTTAGGAACCGGGACTAGCGTTTTGAGTTTTTACAATGAGCAGTTCTTC. Translated: CASSLGTGTSVLSFYNEQFF.